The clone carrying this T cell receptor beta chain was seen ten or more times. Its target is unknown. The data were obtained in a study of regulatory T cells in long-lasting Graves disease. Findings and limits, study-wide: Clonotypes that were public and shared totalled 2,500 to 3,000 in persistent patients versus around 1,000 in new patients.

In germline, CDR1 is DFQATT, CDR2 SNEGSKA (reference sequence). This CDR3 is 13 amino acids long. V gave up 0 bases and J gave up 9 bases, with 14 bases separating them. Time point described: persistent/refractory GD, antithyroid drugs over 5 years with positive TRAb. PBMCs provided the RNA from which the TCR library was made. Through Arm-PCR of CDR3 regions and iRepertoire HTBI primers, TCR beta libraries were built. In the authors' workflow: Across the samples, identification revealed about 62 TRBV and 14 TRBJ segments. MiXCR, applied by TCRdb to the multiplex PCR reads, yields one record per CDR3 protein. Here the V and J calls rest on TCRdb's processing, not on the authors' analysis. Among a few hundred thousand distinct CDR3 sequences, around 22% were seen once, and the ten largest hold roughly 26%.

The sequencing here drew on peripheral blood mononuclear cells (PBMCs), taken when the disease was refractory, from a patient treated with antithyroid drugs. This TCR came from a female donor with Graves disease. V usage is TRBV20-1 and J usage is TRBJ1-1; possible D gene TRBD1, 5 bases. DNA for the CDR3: TGCAGTGCTAGAGATGAGACAGCATCTAAAGCTTTCTTT. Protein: CSARDETASKAFF.